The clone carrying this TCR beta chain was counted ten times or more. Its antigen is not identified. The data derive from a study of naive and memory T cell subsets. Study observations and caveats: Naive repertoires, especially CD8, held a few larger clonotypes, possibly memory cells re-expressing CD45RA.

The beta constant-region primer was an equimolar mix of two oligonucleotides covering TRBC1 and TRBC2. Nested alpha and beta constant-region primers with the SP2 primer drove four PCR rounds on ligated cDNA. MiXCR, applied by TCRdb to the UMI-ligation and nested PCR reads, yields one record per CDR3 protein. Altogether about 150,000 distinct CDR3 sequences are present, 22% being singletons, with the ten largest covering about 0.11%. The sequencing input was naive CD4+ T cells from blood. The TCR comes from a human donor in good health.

The CDR3 protein is CASSYSGGSYEQYF. CDR3 bases: TGTGCCAGCAGTTACTCGGGCGGCTCCTACGAGCAGTACTTC. V gene TRBV6-2 or TRBV6-3 combines with J gene TRBJ2-7; D not certain. Germline-derived CDR1 and CDR2 are MNHEY and SVGEGT. The CDR3 has 14 residues. V dropped 0 bases and J dropped 0 bases, with 6 bases sitting between them.